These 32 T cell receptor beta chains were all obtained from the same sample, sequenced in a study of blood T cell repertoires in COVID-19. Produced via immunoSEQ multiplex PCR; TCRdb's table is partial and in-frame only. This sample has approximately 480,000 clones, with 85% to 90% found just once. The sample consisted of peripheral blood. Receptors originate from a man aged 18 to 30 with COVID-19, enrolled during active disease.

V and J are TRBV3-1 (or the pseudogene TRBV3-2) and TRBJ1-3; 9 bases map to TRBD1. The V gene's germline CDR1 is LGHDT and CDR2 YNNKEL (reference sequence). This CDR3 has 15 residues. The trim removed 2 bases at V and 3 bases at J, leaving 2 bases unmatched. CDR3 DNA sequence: TGTGCCAGCAGCCAAACGACAGGGGGTGGAAACACCATATATTTT. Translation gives CASSQTTGGGNTIYF.

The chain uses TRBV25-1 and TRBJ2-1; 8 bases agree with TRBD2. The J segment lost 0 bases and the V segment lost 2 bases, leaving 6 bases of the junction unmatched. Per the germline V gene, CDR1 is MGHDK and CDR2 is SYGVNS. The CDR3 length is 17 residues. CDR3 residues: CASSELAGDSSYNEQFF. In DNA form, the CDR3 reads TGTGCCAGCAGTGAACTAGCGGGCGATAGCTCCTACAATGAGCAGTTCTTC.

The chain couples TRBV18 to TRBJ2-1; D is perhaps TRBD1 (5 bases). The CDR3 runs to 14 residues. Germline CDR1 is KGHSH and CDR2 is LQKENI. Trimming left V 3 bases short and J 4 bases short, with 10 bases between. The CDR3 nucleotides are TGTGCCAGCTCACCGGGGCCGATATACAATGAGCAGTTCTTC. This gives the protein CASSPGPIYNEQFF.

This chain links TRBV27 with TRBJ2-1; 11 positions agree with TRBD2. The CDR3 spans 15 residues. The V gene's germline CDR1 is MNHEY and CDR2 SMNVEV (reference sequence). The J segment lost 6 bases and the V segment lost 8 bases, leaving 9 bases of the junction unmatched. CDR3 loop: CASLQLAGAPNEQFF. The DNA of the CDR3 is TGTGCCAGCCTACAACTAGCGGGGGCCCCCAATGAGCAGTTCTTC.

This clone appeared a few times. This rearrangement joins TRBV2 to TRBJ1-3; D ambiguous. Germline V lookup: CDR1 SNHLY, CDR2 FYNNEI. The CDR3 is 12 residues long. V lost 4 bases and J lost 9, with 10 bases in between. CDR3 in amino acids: CASSGIGGTIYF. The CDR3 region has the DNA TGTGCCAGCAGTGGAATAGGAGGCACCATATATTTT.

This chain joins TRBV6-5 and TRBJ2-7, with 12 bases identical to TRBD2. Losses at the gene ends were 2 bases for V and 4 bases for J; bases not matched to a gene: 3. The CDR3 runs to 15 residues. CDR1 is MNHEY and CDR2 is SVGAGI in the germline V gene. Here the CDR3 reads CASSYETSGRYEQYF. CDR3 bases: TGTGCCAGCAGTTACGAGACTAGCGGGAGATACGAGCAGTACTTC.

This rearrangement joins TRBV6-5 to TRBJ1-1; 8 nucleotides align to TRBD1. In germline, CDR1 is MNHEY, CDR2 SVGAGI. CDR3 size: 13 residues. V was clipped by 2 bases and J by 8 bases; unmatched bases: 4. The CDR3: CASSYRQGTEAFF. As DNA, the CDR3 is TGTGCCAGCAGTTACCGACAGGGGACGGAAGCTTTCTTT.

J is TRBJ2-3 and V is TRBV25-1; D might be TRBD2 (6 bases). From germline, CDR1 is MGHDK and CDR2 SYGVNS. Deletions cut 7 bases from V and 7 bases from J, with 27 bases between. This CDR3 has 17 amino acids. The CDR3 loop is CASIDNPREIQLYTQYF. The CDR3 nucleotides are TGTGCCAGCATTGATAATCCCCGGGAGATACAACTGTATACGCAGTATTTT.

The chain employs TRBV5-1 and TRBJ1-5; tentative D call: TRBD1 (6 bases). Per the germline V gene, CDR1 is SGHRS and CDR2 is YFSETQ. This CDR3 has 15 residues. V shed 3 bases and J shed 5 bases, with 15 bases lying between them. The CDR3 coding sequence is TGCGCCAGCAGCTGGGGGCCCGGAGGAGATCAGCCCCAGCATTTT. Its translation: CASSWGPGGDQPQHF.

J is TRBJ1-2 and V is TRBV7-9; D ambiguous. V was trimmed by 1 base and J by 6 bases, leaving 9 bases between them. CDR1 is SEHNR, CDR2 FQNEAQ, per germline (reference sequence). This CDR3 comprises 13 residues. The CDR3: CASSLGVQDGYTF. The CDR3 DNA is TGTGCCAGCAGCTTAGGGGTTCAGGATGGCTACACCTTC.

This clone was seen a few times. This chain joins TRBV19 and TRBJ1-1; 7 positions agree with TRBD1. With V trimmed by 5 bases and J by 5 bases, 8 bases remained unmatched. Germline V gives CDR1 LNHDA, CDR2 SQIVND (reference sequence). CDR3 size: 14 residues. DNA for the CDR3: TGTGCCAGTAGTGTCAACAGGGGCGGGACTGAAGCTTTCTTT. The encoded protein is CASSVNRGGTEAFF.

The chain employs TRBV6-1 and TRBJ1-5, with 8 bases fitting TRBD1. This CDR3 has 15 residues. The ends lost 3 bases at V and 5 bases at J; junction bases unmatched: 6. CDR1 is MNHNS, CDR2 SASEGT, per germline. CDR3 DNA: TGTGCCAGCAGTGACGTCGACAGGGGACATCAGCCCCAGCATTTT. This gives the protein CASSDVDRGHQPQHF.

The CDR3 spells CASRSRQGAYNSPLHF. CDR3 DNA sequence: TGTGCCAGCAGATCGAGACAGGGGGCGTATAATTCACCCCTCCACTTT. V is TRBV5-8 and J is TRBJ1-6; 10 positions match TRBD1. Looked up from germline, CDR1 is SGHTS and CDR2 is YDEGEE. The CDR3 covers 16 residues. Germline trimming cut 5 bases from V and 4 bases from J; bases unmatched to any gene: 6. Supplemented by reference TRBV5-8 and TRBJ1-6, the full variable domain reads EAGVTQSPTHLIKTRGQQATLRCSPISGHTSVYWYQQALGLGLQFLLWYDEGEERNRGNFPPRFSGRQFPNYSSELNVNALELEDSALYLCASRSRQGAYNSPLHFGNGTRLTVT.

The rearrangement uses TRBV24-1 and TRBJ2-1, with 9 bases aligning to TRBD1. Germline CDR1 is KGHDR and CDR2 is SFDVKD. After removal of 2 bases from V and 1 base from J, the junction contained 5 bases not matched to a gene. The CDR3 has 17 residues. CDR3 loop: CATSDWGQGVSYNEQFF. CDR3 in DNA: TGTGCCACCAGTGATTGGGGACAGGGAGTATCCTACAATGAGCAGTTCTTC.

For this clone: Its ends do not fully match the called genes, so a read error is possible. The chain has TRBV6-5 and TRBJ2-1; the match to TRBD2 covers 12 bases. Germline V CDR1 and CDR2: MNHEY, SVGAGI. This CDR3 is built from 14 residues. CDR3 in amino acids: CACRTSGVNNEQFF. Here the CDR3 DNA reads TGTGCCTGCAGGACTAGCGGGGTAAACAATGAGCAGTTCTTC.

The CDR3: CASSPGTSGPDTQYF. CDR3 nucleotide sequence: TGCGCCAGCAGCCCCGGGACTAGCGGTCCAGATACGCAGTATTTT. The chain has TRBV5-1 and TRBJ2-3; 11 nucleotides align to TRBD2. The CDR3 sequence is 15 residues long. The trim removed 4 bases at V and 4 bases at J, leaving 5 bases unmatched. Germline V CDR1 and CDR2: SGHRS, YFSETQ.

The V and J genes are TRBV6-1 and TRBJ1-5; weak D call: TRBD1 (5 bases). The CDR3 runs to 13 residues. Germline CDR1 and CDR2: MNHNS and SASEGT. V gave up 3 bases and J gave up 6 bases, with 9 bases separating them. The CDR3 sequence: CASSEWGGQPQHF. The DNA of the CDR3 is TGTGCCAGCAGTGAGTGGGGGGGTCAGCCCCAGCATTTT.

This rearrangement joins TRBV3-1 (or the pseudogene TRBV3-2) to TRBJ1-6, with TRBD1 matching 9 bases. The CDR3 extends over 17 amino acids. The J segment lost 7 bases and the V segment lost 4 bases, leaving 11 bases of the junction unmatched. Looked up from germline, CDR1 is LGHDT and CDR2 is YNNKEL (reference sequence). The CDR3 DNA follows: TGTGCCAGCAGCCGGTCCCGGGACAGGGTTTACAATTCACCCCTCCACTTT. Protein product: CASSRSRDRVYNSPLHF.

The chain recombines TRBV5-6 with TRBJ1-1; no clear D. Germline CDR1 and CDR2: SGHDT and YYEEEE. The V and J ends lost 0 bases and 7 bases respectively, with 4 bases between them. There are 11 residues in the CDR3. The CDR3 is CASSLALEAFF. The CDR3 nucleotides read TGTGCCAGCAGCTTGGCCCTTGAAGCTTTCTTT.

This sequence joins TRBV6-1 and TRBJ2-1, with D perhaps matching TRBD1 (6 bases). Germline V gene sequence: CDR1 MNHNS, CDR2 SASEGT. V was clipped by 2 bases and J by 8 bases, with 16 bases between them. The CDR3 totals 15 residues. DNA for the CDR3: TGTGCCAGCAGTGAAACCCCAGGGGCGAACTATGAGCAGTTCTTC. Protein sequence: CASSETPGANYEQFF.

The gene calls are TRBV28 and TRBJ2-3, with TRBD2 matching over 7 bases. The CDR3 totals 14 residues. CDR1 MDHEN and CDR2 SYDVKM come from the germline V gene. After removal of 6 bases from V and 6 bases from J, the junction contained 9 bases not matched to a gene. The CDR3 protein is CASSLLTGGDTQYF. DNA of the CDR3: TGTGCCAGCAGCCTGCTTACGGGAGGTGATACGCAGTATTTT.

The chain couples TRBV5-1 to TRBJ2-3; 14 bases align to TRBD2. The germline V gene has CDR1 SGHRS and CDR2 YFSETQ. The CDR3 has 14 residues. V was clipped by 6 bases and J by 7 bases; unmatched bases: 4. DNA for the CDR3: TGCGCCAGCACCGGACTAGCGGGAGGTAATACGCAGTATTTT. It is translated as CASTGLAGGNTQYF.

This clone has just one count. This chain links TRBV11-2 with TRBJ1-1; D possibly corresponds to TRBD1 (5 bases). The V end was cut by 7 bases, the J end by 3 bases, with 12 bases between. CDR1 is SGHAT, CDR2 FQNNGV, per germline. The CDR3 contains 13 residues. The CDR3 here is CASKTPRDTEAFF. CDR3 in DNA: TGTGCCAGCAAGACACCCAGGGACACTGAAGCTTTCTTT.

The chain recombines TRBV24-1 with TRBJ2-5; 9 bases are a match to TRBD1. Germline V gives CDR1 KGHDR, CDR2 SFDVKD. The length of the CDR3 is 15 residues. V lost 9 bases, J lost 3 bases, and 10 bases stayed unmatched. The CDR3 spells CATAQGGTGKETQYF. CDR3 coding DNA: TGTGCCACCGCACAGGGGGGGACAGGGAAAGAGACCCAGTACTTC.

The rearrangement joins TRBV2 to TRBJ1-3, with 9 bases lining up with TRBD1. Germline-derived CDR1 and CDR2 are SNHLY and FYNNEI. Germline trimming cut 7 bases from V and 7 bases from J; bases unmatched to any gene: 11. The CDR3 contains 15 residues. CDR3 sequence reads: CASKPARDRVNTIYF. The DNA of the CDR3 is TGTGCCAGCAAACCAGCCAGGGACAGGGTGAACACCATATATTTT.

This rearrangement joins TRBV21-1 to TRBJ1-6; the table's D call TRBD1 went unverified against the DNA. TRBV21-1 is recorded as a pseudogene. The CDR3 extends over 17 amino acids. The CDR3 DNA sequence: TGTGCCAGCAGCAAATATCGGCCCCGGGACAGGGCCTCACCCCTCCACTTT. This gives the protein CASSKYRPRDRASPLHF.

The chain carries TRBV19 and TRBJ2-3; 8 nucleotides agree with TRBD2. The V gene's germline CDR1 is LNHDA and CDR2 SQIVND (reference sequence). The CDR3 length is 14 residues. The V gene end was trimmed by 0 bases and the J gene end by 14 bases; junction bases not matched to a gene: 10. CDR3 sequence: CASSIEGTAGARYF. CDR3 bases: TGTGCCAGTAGTATAGAGGGAACAGCGGGGGCGCGGTATTTT.

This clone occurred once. The CDR3 protein is CASSTSSSNEAFF. As DNA, the CDR3 is TGTGCCAGTAGTACGTCAAGCTCTAATGAAGCTTTCTTT. The chain recombines TRBV19 with TRBJ1-1; no firm D call. The CDR3 contains 13 residues. Per germline, CDR1 LNHDA and CDR2 SQIVND (reference sequence). Trimming shortened V by 4 bases and J by 7 bases, and 13 bases separated the two germline ends.

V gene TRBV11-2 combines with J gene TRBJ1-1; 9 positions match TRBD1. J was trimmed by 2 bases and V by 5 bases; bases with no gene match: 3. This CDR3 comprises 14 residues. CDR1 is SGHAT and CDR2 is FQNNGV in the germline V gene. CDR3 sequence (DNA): TGTGCCAGCAGCGGACAGGGGACCAACACTGAAGCTTTCTTT. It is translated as CASSGQGTNTEAFF.

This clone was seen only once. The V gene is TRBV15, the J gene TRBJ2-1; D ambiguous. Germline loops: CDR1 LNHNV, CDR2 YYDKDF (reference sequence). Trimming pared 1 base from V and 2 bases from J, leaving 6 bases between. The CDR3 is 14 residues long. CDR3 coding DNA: TGTGCCACCAGCAGAGCGGGTACCTACAATGAGCAGTTCTTC. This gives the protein CATSRAGTYNEQFF.

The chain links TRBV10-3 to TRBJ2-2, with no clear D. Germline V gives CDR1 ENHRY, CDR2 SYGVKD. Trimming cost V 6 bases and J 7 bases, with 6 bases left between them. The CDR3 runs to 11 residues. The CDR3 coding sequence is TGTGCCATCAGGGGCGACGGGGAGCTGTTTTTT. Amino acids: CAIRGDGELFF.

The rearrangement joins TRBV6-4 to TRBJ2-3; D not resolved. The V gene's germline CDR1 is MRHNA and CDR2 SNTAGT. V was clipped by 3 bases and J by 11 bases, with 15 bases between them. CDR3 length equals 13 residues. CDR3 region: CASSESQAAVQYF. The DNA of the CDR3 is TGTGCCAGCAGTGAGTCCCAGGCCGCAGTGCAGTATTTT.